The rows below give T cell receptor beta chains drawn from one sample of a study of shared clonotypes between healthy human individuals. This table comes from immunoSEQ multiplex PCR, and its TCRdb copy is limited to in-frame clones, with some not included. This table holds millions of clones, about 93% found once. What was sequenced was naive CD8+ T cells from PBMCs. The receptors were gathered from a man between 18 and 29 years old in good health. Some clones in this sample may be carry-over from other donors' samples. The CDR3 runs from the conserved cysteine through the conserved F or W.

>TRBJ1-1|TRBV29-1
CSVDLGTLEAFF
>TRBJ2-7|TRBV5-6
CASSSWGGSYEQYF
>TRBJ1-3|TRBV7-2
CASSLGRGLSSGNTIYF
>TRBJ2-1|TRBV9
CASSVALPAMFDEQFF
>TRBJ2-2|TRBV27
CASSLRLAANTGELFF
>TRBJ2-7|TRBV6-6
CASSYPTSGGWEQYF
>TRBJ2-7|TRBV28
CASSDRVSSYEQYF
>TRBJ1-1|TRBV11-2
CASSLFTGNTEAFF
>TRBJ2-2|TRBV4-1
CASSTEENTGELFF
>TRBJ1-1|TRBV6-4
CASSDSPGPNTEAFF
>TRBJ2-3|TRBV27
CASSLSPPDRGGDTQYF
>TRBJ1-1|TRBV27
CASSMDRGHTEAFF
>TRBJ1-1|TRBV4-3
CASSQDRNVHLNTEAFF
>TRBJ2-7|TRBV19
CASSIRDRSYEQYF
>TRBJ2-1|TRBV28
CASSFRGGSSEQFF
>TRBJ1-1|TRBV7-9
CASSSDRTEAFF
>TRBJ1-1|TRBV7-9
CASSSRDRGAEAFF
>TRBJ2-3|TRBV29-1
CSVERGFGTDTQYF
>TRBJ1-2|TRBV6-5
CASSPDRGQSYGYTF
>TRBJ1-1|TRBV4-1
CASSQTTVNTEAFF
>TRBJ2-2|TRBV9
CASNGGSNTGELFF
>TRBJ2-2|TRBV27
CASSFDKDRVDRELFF
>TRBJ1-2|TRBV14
CASSQDFGPNYGYTF
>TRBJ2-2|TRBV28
CASSSLFTGELFF
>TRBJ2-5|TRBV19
CASTQETQYF